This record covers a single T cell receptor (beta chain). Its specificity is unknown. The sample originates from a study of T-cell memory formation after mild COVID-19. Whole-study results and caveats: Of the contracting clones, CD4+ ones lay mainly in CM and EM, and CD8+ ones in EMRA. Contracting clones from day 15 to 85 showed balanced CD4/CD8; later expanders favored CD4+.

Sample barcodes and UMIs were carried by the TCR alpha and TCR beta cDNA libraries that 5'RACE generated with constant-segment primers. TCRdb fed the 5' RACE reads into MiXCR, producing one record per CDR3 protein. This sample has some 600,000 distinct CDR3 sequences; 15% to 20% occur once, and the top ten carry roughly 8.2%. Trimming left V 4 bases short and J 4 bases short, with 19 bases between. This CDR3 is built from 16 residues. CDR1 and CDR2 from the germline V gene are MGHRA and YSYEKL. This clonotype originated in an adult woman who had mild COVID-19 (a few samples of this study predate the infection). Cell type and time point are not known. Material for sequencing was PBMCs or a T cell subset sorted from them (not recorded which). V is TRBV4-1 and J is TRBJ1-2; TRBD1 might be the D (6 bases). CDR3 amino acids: CASSPPVFQGSYGYTF. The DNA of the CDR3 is TGCGCCAGCAGCCCCCCAGTTTTCCAGGGGAGCTATGGCTACACCTTC.